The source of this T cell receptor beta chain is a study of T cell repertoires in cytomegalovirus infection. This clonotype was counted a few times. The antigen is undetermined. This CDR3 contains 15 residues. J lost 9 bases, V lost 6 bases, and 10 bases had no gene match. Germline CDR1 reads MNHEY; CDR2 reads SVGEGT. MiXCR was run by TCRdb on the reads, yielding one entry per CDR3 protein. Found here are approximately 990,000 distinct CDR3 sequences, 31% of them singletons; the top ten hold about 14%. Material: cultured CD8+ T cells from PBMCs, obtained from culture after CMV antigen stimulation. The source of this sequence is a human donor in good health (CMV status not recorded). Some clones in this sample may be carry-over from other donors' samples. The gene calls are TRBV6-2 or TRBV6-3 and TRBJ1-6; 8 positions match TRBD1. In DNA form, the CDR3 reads TGTGCCAGCAGATCATCCCGACAGGGGAGTTCACCCCTCCACTTT. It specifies CASRSSRQGSSPLHF.